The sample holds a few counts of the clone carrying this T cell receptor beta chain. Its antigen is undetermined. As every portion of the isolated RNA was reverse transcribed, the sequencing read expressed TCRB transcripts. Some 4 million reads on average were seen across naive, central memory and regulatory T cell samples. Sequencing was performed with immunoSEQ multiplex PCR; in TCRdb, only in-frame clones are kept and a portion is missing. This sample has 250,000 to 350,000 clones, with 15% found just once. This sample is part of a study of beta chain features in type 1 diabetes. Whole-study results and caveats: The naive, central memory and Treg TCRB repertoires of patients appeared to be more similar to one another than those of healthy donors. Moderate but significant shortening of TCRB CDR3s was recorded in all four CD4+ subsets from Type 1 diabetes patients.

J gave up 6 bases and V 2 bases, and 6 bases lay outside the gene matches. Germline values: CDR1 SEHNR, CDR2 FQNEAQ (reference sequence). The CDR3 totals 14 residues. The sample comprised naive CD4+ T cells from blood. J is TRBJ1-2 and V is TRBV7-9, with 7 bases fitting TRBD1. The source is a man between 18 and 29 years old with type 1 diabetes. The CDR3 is CASSLIRTGDGYTF. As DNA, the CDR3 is TGTGCCAGCAGCTTAATCCGGACAGGCGATGGCTACACCTTC.